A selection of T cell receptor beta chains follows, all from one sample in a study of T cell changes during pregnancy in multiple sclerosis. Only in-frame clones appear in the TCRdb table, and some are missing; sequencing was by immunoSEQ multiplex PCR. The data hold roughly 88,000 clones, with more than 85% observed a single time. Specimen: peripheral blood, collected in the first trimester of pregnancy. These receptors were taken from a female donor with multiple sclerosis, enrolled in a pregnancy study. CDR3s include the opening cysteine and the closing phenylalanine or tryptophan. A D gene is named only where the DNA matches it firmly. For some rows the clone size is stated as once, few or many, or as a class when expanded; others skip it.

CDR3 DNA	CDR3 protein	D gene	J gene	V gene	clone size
TGTGCCAGCAGAATCGGGACAATGAACACCGGGGAGCTGTTTTTT	CASRIGTMNTGELFF	NA	TRBJ2-2	TRBV6-5	NA
TGTGCCAGCAGTATAGGGGGACAGGGGTACGAGCAGTACTTC	CASSIGGQGYEQYF	TRBD1	TRBJ2-7	TRBV28	NA
TGTGCCAGCAGCTCCCGACTAGCGGGAGGGGAGACCCAGTACTTC	CASSSRLAGGETQYF	TRBD2	TRBJ2-5	TRBV9	NA
TGCGCCAGCAGCTTGACACAGGGGGGACGGTACGAGCAGTACTTC	CASSLTQGGRYEQYF	TRBD1	TRBJ2-7	TRBV5-1	NA
TGTGCCAGCAGCAAAGGACAGGGGTTTGAAAAACTGTTTTTT	CASSKGQGFEKLFF	TRBD1	TRBJ1-4	TRBV11-2	NA
TGCGCCAGCAGCTATGCCAGGACAGGGGGGGATGGCTACACCTTC	CASSYARTGGDGYTF	TRBD1	TRBJ1-2	TRBV5-1	NA
TGTGCCAGCAGCCCCTCACCCCGGGGGACTAGCAGAGAGGACGAGCAGTACTTC	CASSPSPRGTSREDEQYF	TRBD2	TRBJ2-7	TRBV7-6	NA
TGTGCCAGCAGCAAAGCGCGGGAAGACAGGGGGAAAAATTATAGCAATCAGCCCCAGCATTTT	CASSKAREDRGKNYSNQPQHF	NA	TRBJ1-5	TRBV21-1	NA
TGCGCCAGCAGCCAAGAGAGAATAGGCAATCAGCCCCAGCATTTT	CASSQERIGNQPQHF	NA	TRBJ1-5	TRBV4-3	NA
TGTGCCTGGAGTGTACGGGTAGTTCAGTACTTC	CAWSVRVVQYF	NA	TRBJ2-4	TRBV30	NA
TGTGCCAGCAGTACGCTGGGACAGGTGAACACTGAAGCTTTCTTT	CASSTLGQVNTEAFF	TRBD1	TRBJ1-1	TRBV27	NA
TGTGCCAGCAGCTTGGCTAGCGGGAACGAGCAGTACTTC	CASSLASGNEQYF	TRBD2	TRBJ2-7	TRBV5-6	NA
TGCGCCAGCAGCCTAGGCAGGGGCAGGGGATCCAAAAACATTCAGTACTTC	CASSLGRGRGSKNIQYF	NA	TRBJ2-4	TRBV4-1	NA
TGCGCCAGCAGCCAAGGTCCCGGAACTAGTAAGGCCGGGGAGCTGTTTTTT	CASSQGPGTSKAGELFF	NA	TRBJ2-2	TRBV4-1	NA
TGTGCCAGCAGCCAAGAATCAGGGGCTCCCGGGGAGCAGTACTTC	CASSQESGAPGEQYF	NA	TRBJ2-7	TRBV4-2	once
TGTGCCAGCAGTTCCGTCGACAGGTATGGCTACACCTTC	CASSSVDRYGYTF	NA	TRBJ1-2	TRBV28	NA
TGTGCCAGCAGTCGGAACAGGCGTAGCACTGAAGCTTTCTTT	CASSRNRRSTEAFF	NA	TRBJ1-1	TRBV5-8	NA
TGTGCCAGCAGCCCCCTCCGGGCTAGCCATGAGCAGTTCTTC	CASSPLRASHEQFF	NA	TRBJ2-1	TRBV11-2	NA
TGTGCCAGCAGCTTAGTGACATTCAATCAGCCCCAGCATTTT	CASSLVTFNQPQHF	NA	TRBJ1-5	TRBV7-8	NA
TGTGCCAGCAGCGTTGACCTAGCGGGAGGGGTCAATGAGCAGTTCTTC	CASSVDLAGGVNEQFF	TRBD2	TRBJ2-1	TRBV9	once
TGTGCCAGCAGCGCCGGGGACAGGGTTAAGGGGAAGCCCCAGCATTTT	CASSAGDRVKGKPQHF	TRBD1	TRBJ1-5	TRBV7-9	NA
TGCGCCAGCAGAAGTCCGGGACTAGCGGGAGATGAGCAGTTCTTC	CASRSPGLAGDEQFF	TRBD2	TRBJ2-1	TRBV5-1	NA
TGTGCCAGCTCGGGACTAGCGGGGGCCTACGAGCAGTACTTC	CASSGLAGAYEQYF	TRBD2	TRBJ2-7	TRBV25-1	NA
TGTGCCAGCAGTGAAAGCTATAGCAATCAGCCCCAGCATTTT	CASSESYSNQPQHF	NA	TRBJ1-5	TRBV6-4	NA
TGTGCCAGTCGAAGAGGTGTTCAGGCCAAAAACATTCAGTACTTC	CASRRGVQAKNIQYF	NA	TRBJ2-4	TRBV27	NA
TGCGCCAGCAGCCAAGTACGGGGGGAGGTAACGAACACCGGGGAGCTGTTTTTT	CASSQVRGEVTNTGELFF	TRBD2	TRBJ2-2	TRBV4-1	NA
TGTGCCAGCAGTTTGAGGGAACCTAGTGATGGGCAGTATTTT	CASSLREPSDGQYF	NA	TRBJ2-3	TRBV27	NA
TGTGCCAGCGGCGGGGCGGCGGTCGGTACGCAGTATTTT	CASGGAAVGTQYF	NA	TRBJ2-3	TRBV6-1	NA
TGTGCCAGCAGCTTACTAGCGGGAGTCAACAATGAGCAGTTCTTC	CASSLLAGVNNEQFF	TRBD2	TRBJ2-1	TRBV7-3	NA
TGTGCCAGCAGCTCCACGAGACTAGCTGGCGAGCAGTACTTC	CASSSTRLAGEQYF	TRBD2	TRBJ2-7	TRBV7-8	NA
TGTGCCAGCAGCTTATCCGGACAGGGGGCTGCTGGGGCCAACGTCCTGACTTTC	CASSLSGQGAAGANVLTF	TRBD1	TRBJ2-6	TRBV7-9	NA
TGTGCCAGTAGTGGGCCCGGGACAGTAAATCAGCCCCAGCATTTT	CASSGPGTVNQPQHF	TRBD1	TRBJ1-5	TRBV19	NA
TGTGCCAGCAGCCAATACATGAACACTGAAGCTTTCTTT	CASSQYMNTEAFF	NA	TRBJ1-1	TRBV14	NA
TGCGCCAGCAGCTTAAGGGTCGGACAGGTCTCCTACGAGCAGTACTTC	CASSLRVGQVSYEQYF	TRBD1	TRBJ2-7	TRBV5-1	NA
TGTGCCAGCAGCCCCCCGGGGGGAGGAGAAAAACTGTTTTTT	CASSPPGGGEKLFF	NA	TRBJ1-4	TRBV9	NA
TGTGCCAGCAGCTTATTCGAGACAGGGGTAACCGGGGAGCTGTTTTTT	CASSLFETGVTGELFF	TRBD1	TRBJ2-2	TRBV13	NA
TGTGCCACCCGGACAGAATCTGGGGCCAACGTCCTGACTTTC	CATRTESGANVLTF	NA	TRBJ2-6	TRBV10-3	once
TGCGCCAGCAGTCACTCTAGACAGAATATTTTCTACGAGCAGTACTTC	CASSHSRQNIFYEQYF	NA	TRBJ2-7	TRBV23-1	NA
TGCGCCAGCAGCCCGATTCAGGGGCGCGGGTCGGATGGCTACACCTTC	CASSPIQGRGSDGYTF	NA	TRBJ1-2	TRBV5-1	NA
TGTGACGATGAGGTTTGTATAGCCAAAAACATTCAGTACTTC	CDDEVCIAKNIQYF	NA	TRBJ2-4	TRBV5-4	NA
TGTGCCAGCAGCCGCTCCGGGGGGCAGCCCCAGCATTTT	CASSRSGGQPQHF	NA	TRBJ1-5	TRBV7-9	NA
TGTGCCAGCATGAAAGACAGAATGAACACTGAAGCTTTCTTT	CASMKDRMNTEAFF	NA	TRBJ1-1	TRBV6-1	NA
TGTGCCAGTAGTATAAACAGCTTTGGCAATGAGCAGTTCTTC	CASSINSFGNEQFF	NA	TRBJ2-1	TRBV19	NA
TGCGCCAGCAGCTTGGTAGTGGGCAGCAACTACACCTTC	CASSLVVGSNYTF	NA	TRBJ1-2	TRBV5-1	NA
TGTGCCAGTAGTATGGGGGCGCTCCCCTACAATGAGCAGTTCTTC	CASSMGALPYNEQFF	NA	TRBJ2-1	TRBV19	NA
TGTGCCAGTAGTATTGACAGGACAGACGGCTACGAGCAGTACTTC	CASSIDRTDGYEQYF	NA	TRBJ2-7	TRBV19	NA
TGTGCCAGCAGTTCCCCCGGGGCAGGGAGGCTAAACACCATATATTTT	CASSSPGAGRLNTIYF	NA	TRBJ1-3	TRBV6-5	NA
TGCGCCAGCAGCGCGGTCCCGAAGCCGCTTTACAATGAGCAGTTCTTC	CASSAVPKPLYNEQFF	NA	TRBJ2-1	TRBV5-1	NA
TGTGCCAGCAGTTCCCTACAGGGGGCTAGGGAGCAGTACTTC	CASSSLQGAREQYF	TRBD1	TRBJ2-7	TRBV28	NA
TGCAGCGTCAAAACCCCGGGACAGGGTGGAAACACCATATATTTT	CSVKTPGQGGNTIYF	TRBD1	TRBJ1-3	TRBV29-1	NA
TGTGCCAGCAGCCGTCGGGATCAGCCCCAGCATTTT	CASSRRDQPQHF	NA	TRBJ1-5	TRBV7-2	NA
TGTGCCAGCAGCTTTGTTGTTGGGGGGGCCAAGGAGCAGTTCTTC	CASSFVVGGAKEQFF	NA	TRBJ2-1	TRBV7-9	NA
TGTGCCAGCAGCTTAGGAGTAGTTTCTGGGGCCAACGTCCTGACTTTC	CASSLGVVSGANVLTF	NA	TRBJ2-6	TRBV11-2	NA
TGTGCCAGCAGCTTCGGGACAGGGTCCTACGAGCAGTACTTC	CASSFGTGSYEQYF	TRBD1	TRBJ2-7	TRBV5-4	few